Shown below are 10 T cell receptor beta chains from a single sample sequenced in a study of blood T cell repertoires in COVID-19. The table came from immunoSEQ multiplex PCR; TCRdb's copy has only in-frame clones and leaves some out. Among approximately 500,000 clones listed, 80% to 90% were seen once. Sequences were obtained from peripheral blood. Receptors were obtained from a man younger than 35 with COVID-19, enrolled during active disease.

This clone appeared once. V and J are TRBV15 and TRBJ1-1; 8 nucleotides agree with TRBD1. In germline, CDR1 is LNHNV, CDR2 YYDKDF (reference sequence). The CDR3 is 15 amino acids. V lost 3 bases, J lost 4 bases, and 7 bases stayed unmatched. CDR3 nucleotides: TGTGCCACCAGCAGGGAACCGACAGGGGTCACTGAAGCTTTCTTT. Translation: CATSREPTGVTEAFF. Full variable domain (remainder filled in from reference TRBV15 and TRBJ1-1): DAMVIQNPRYQVTQFGKPVTLSCSQTLNHNVMYWYQQKSSQAPKLLFHYYDKDFNNEADTPDNFQSRRPNTSFCFLDIRSPGLGDTAMYLCATSREPTGVTEAFFGQGTRLTVV.

The chain joins TRBV6-5 to TRBJ1-2; D unclear. In germline, CDR1 is MNHEY, CDR2 SVGAGI. Trimming left V 9 bases short and J 3 bases short, with 11 bases between. CDR3 size: 12 residues. CDR3 nucleotide sequence: TGTGCCAGAGCGGATGAACACTATGGCTACACCTTC. Translated: CARADEHYGYTF.

V is TRBV19 and J is TRBJ2-7; D may be TRBD1 (5 bases). CDR3 size: 14 residues. The V gene's germline CDR1 is LNHDA and CDR2 SQIVND (reference sequence). The ends were cut back, 5 bases at V and 2 bases at J, with 13 bases in the middle. CDR3 sequence reads: CASSPYDSTYEQYF. DNA of the CDR3: TGTGCCAGTAGTCCATATGACAGTACCTACGAGCAGTACTTC.

The chain employs TRBV30 and TRBJ2-5; D perhaps matches TRBD1 (5 bases). Germline V gene sequence: CDR1 GTSNPN, CDR2 SVGIG (reference sequence). Trimming left V 5 bases short and J 1 base short, with 11 bases between. The CDR3 extends over 13 amino acids. CDR3 amino acids: CAWDRTSQETQYF. The CDR3 DNA follows: TGTGCCTGGGATCGGACAAGCCAAGAGACCCAGTACTTC.

The CDR3 region has the DNA TGTGCCAGCAGTTACGGGGGCAGAACTGAAGCTTTCTTT. This encodes CASSYGGRTEAFF. The rearrangement uses TRBV6-5 and TRBJ1-1, with D possibly TRBD1 on 6 matching bases. Germline V CDR1 and CDR2: MNHEY, SVGAGI. There are 13 residues in the CDR3. The V end was cut by 2 bases, the J end by 5 bases, with 9 bases between.

The rearrangement links TRBV5-1 to TRBJ2-7, with 8 bases that match TRBD1. The CDR3 consists of 16 residues. V lost 0 bases, J lost 3 bases, and 8 bases stayed unmatched. CDR1 and CDR2 from the germline V gene are SGHRS and YFSETQ. In DNA form, the CDR3 reads TGCGCCAGCAGCTTGGGGGCCGGGACAGGAAACTACGAGCAGTACTTC. Its protein is CASSLGAGTGNYEQYF.

The J gene is TRBJ2-2, the V gene TRBV5-1; TRBD2 aligns across 10 bases. The CDR3 totals 17 residues. Trimming at V came to 4 bases and at J to 0 bases, leaving 6 bases not matched to a gene. Germline V CDR1 and CDR2: SGHRS, YFSETQ. The CDR3 sequence: CASSRGLATTNTGELFF. Here the CDR3 DNA reads TGCGCCAGCAGCAGGGGACTAGCGACAACGAACACCGGGGAGCTGTTTTTT.

CDR3 sequence (DNA): TGTGCCAGCAGCTTTCCCGCGGGCAAAACTAGCACAGATACGCAGTATTTT. Its translation is CASSFPAGKTSTDTQYF. This chain links TRBV7-8 with TRBJ2-3, with D possibly TRBD2 on 5 matching bases. This CDR3 has 17 amino acids. Per the germline V gene, CDR1 is SGHVS and CDR2 is FQNEAQ. V dropped 3 bases and J dropped 0 bases, with 16 bases sitting between them.

This chain links TRBV19 with TRBJ2-2; 8 nucleotides line up with TRBD1. J lost 1 base, V lost 6 bases, and 4 bases had no gene match. This CDR3 is built from 15 residues. The germline gives CDR1 LNHDA, CDR2 SQIVND (reference sequence). CDR3 nucleotides: TGTGCCAGTAGAGGGGGGACAGGGAACACCGGGGAGCTGTTTTTT. Translation: CASRGGTGNTGELFF.

This clone has only one observation. The J gene is TRBJ2-3, the V gene TRBV6-2 or TRBV6-3, with D perhaps TRBD2 (6 bases). The V and J ends lost 6 bases and 6 bases respectively, with 13 bases between them. The CDR3 is 13 residues long. CDR1 is MNHEY and CDR2 is SVGEGT in the germline V gene. This CDR3 is CASSKSGLDTQYF. The CDR3 coding sequence is TGTGCCAGCAGCAAGAGCGGGCTTGATACGCAGTATTTT.